The subject of this entry is one T cell receptor beta chain. As yet, its antigen is unknown. This sample was taken from a study of graft-versus-host responses after intestinal transplantation. V shed 2 bases and J 4 bases; nucleotides not matched to a gene: 6. This CDR3 contains 15 residues. Germline V gene lookup returns CDR1 SGHAT and CDR2 FQNNGV. Only in-frame clones appear in the TCRdb table, and some are missing; sequencing was by immunoSEQ multiplex PCR. The repertoire holds some 93,000 clones, around nine tenths seen once, with 0.5% in the top ten. This specimen consisted of unstimulated CD8+ T cells sorted from spleen or lymph node cells, obtained before intestinal transplant. The chain has TRBV11-2 and TRBJ2-7, with 9 bases aligning to TRBD1. This TCR was sampled from a human donor who received an intestinal transplant. The CDR3 nucleotides are TGTGCCAGCAGCTTAAGGACAGGGGAAGGTTACGAGCAGTACTTC. It specifies CASSLRTGEGYEQYF.